These 29 T cell receptor beta chains were all obtained from the same sample, sequenced in a study of blood T cell repertoires in COVID-19 (dated by TCRdb to the early 2020s). Library preparation employed the immunoSEQ multiplex PCR assay. TCRdb carries this immuneACCESS record with in-frame sequences only. Its versions omit some clonotypes, under half of them owing to an unresolved V gene in the studies checked, with the rest unexplained. A total of 150,000 to 200,000 clones appear in this sample, roughly 80% of them only once. Approximately 12% of the sample rests with the top ten. Sequencing was performed on peripheral blood. These receptors came from a woman aged 80 or over with COVID-19, enrolled during active disease.

V gene TRBV4-1 combines with J gene TRBJ2-1; 10 bases agree with TRBD2. The germline CDR1 and CDR2 sequences are MGHRA and YSYEKL. J gave up 7 bases and V 5 bases, and 8 bases lay outside the gene matches. The CDR3 has 15 residues. The DNA of the CDR3 is TGCGCCAGCAGCTCAACTAGCGGGAATAAAAATGAGCAGTTCTTC. Its translation is CASSSTSGNKNEQFF.

About this clone: The germline gene is not matched at one end of the junction; a read error may be the cause. The chain joins TRBV2 to TRBJ2-6, with TRBD2 matching over 11 bases. The CDR3 is 13 residues long. Germline lookup yields CDR1 SNHLY and CDR2 FYNNEI. The CDR3 region is CASSEGLASGRSF. The CDR3 bases are TGTGCCAGCAGTGAAGGGTTGGCTAGCGGGAGGTCTTTC.

This clone occurred a few times. The gene calls are TRBV28 and TRBJ2-7; D is unresolved. Germline assignment: CDR1 MDHEN and CDR2 SYDVKM. The CDR3 has 15 amino acids. V lost 3 bases and J lost 1, with 13 bases in between. CDR3 sequence (DNA): TGTGCCAGCAGTTTTGGGCTTGGGCGATCCTACGAGCAGTACTTC. Its protein product is CASSFGLGRSYEQYF.

The chain uses TRBV3-1 (or the pseudogene TRBV3-2) and TRBJ1-1; 8 nucleotides match TRBD1. Looked up from germline, CDR1 is LGHDT and CDR2 is YNNKEL (reference sequence). Trimming removed 5 bases from V and 2 bases from J; junction bases left unmatched: 25. The CDR3 totals 21 residues. The CDR3 sequence is CASSTAIGQGGVRGVNTEAFF. In nucleotides, the CDR3 is TGTGCCAGCAGCACAGCAATAGGACAGGGTGGGGTAAGAGGGGTCAACACTGAAGCTTTCTTT.

The CDR3 DNA reads as TGTGCCAGCAGTGTAGTACTAGCGGGAGGGCCGAATACGCAGTATTTT. As protein: CASSVVLAGGPNTQYF. The chain recombines TRBV27 with TRBJ2-3; 13 bases are a match to TRBD2. Losses at the gene ends were 5 bases for V and 7 bases for J; bases not matched to a gene: 9. Germline V gene sequence: CDR1 MNHEY, CDR2 SMNVEV (reference sequence). The CDR3 length is 16 residues.

This clone is a singleton in its sample. The chain links TRBV12-5 to TRBJ1-1; 9 nucleotides align to TRBD1. V shed 5 bases and J 2 bases; nucleotides not matched to a gene: 9. Per the germline V gene, CDR1 is LGHNT and CDR2 is FRNRAP. The CDR3 sequence is 16 residues long. CDR3 bases: TGTGCTAGTGGTCCCGACAGGGGGTGGACCAACACTGAAGCTTTCTTT. This encodes CASGPDRGWTNTEAFF.

The chain combines TRBV11-3 with TRBJ2-7, with a weak D call TRBD1 (5 bases). The germline CDR1 and CDR2 sequences are SGHNT and YENEEA. Trimming removed 3 bases from V and 4 bases from J, with 13 bases in between. The CDR3 contains 14 residues. CDR3 sequence (DNA): TGTGCCAGCAGCTTTGCAGGGCCTACTTACGAGCAGTACTTC. Translating gives CASSFAGPTYEQYF.

The count of this clone is one. The genes are TRBV19 and TRBJ2-2; the D gene is possibly TRBD2 (5 bases). V lost 6 bases and J lost 0, with 14 bases in between. Germline-derived CDR1 and CDR2 are LNHDA and SQIVND (reference sequence). The CDR3 is 16 residues long. In nucleotides, the CDR3 is TGTGCCAGTAGGTCCCCCCTAGCCACGAACACCGGGGAGCTGTTTTTT. It encodes CASRSPLATNTGELFF.

The rearrangement links TRBV10-3 to TRBJ1-2; D remains ambiguous. Between the trimmed V and J ends, which lost 2 bases and 2 bases, there was a span of 12 bases. The CDR3 loop spans 15 amino acids. Germline assignment: CDR1 ENHRY and CDR2 SYGVKD. The CDR3 is CAISEKTETNYGYTF. CDR3 DNA: TGTGCCATCAGTGAGAAGACGGAGACGAACTATGGCTACACCTTC.

The rearrangement links TRBV4-2 to TRBJ1-1; 8 nucleotides match TRBD1. J was trimmed by 2 bases and V by 1 base; bases with no gene match: 6. CDR1 and CDR2 from the germline V gene are LGHNA and YNFKEQ. The CDR3 covers 16 residues. The CDR3 here is CASSQAGQGANTEAFF. The CDR3 coding sequence is TGTGCCAGCAGCCAAGCCGGGCAGGGGGCAAACACTGAAGCTTTCTTT.

The V and J genes are TRBV5-1 and TRBJ2-5, with 8 nucleotides matching TRBD2. The CDR3 spans 14 residues. Germline CDR1 is SGHRS and CDR2 is YFSETQ. J was trimmed by 3 bases and V by 7 bases; bases with no gene match: 8. CDR3 protein: CASVERAGEETQYF. The CDR3 DNA follows: TGCGCCAGCGTTGAAAGAGCGGGAGAAGAGACCCAGTACTTC.

The rearrangement uses TRBV18 and TRBJ1-2; tentative D call: TRBD1 (5 bases). The CDR3 runs to 13 residues. Between the trimmed V and J ends, which lost 0 bases and 13 bases, there was a span of 15 bases. Germline values: CDR1 KGHSH, CDR2 LQKENI. CDR3 DNA sequence: TGTGCCAGCTCACCACCGAGCAGGGTAGACTGCACCTTC. Translating it yields CASSPPSRVDCTF.

In nucleotides, the CDR3 is TGTGCCACCAGTGATTCCAGCCAAGCGGGGGAGTGGATGAACACCGGGGAGCTGTTTTTT. Its translation is CATSDSSQAGEWMNTGELFF. V and J are TRBV24-1 and TRBJ2-2; 8 bases are shared with TRBD2. Trimming took 2 bases from V and 1 from J; bases not matched to a gene: 14. CDR3 length: 20 amino acids. Germline V gives CDR1 KGHDR, CDR2 SFDVKD.

This chain connects TRBV19 to TRBJ1-4; 7 positions match TRBD1. The V gene end was trimmed by 6 bases and the J gene end by 11 bases; junction bases not matched to a gene: 3. The CDR3 has 11 amino acids. Per the germline V gene, CDR1 is LNHDA and CDR2 is SQIVND (reference sequence). Here the CDR3 reads CASRETGKLFF. In DNA form, the CDR3 reads TGTGCCAGTAGAGAGACAGGGAAACTGTTTTTT.

This clone was observed a few times. The chain employs TRBV28 and TRBJ2-2; 10 bases fit TRBD1. Germline CDR1 and CDR2: MDHEN and SYDVKM. This CDR3 contains 17 residues. The trim removed 5 bases at V and 6 bases at J, leaving 12 bases unmatched. CDR3 protein: CASSSRDRGSKAGELFF. The DNA for the CDR3 is TGTGCCAGCAGTAGCCGGGACAGGGGTTCTAAGGCCGGGGAGCTGTTTTTT.

CDR3 sequence: CSASTGLINYGYTF. Here the CDR3 DNA reads TGCAGTGCTAGTACCGGGTTGATCAACTATGGCTACACCTTC. The J gene is TRBJ1-2, the V gene TRBV20-1; the D is unclear. CDR1 is DFQATT and CDR2 is SNEGSKA in the germline V gene (reference sequence). The CDR3 loop spans 14 amino acids. V was trimmed by 3 bases and J by 2 bases, leaving 13 bases between them.

V gene TRBV6-2 or TRBV6-3 combines with J gene TRBJ1-2; D is unresolved. There are 18 residues in the CDR3. Trimming took off 0 bases at V and 1 base at J, with 18 bases between the two ends. Germline loops: CDR1 MNHEY, CDR2 SVGEGT. CDR3 residues: CASSYSAMKESFNYGYTF. CDR3 in DNA: TGTGCCAGCAGTTACTCAGCGATGAAGGAATCCTTTAACTATGGCTACACCTTC.

This sequence joins TRBV30 and TRBJ1-2; 7 bases are a match to TRBD1. This CDR3 comprises 14 residues. V lost 0 bases, J lost 3 bases, and 4 bases stayed unmatched. Germline lookup yields CDR1 GTSNPN and CDR2 SVGIG (reference sequence). CDR3 sequence: CAWSVRGLHYGYTF. The CDR3 DNA sequence: TGTGCCTGGAGTGTTAGGGGGCTCCACTATGGCTACACCTTC. Full variable domain (outside the CDR3, taken from reference TRBV30 and TRBJ1-2): SQTIHQWPATLVQPVGSPLSLECTVEGTSNPNLYWYRQAAGRGLQLLFYSVGIGQISSEVPQNLSASRPQDRQFILSSKKLLLSDSGFYLCAWSVRGLHYGYTFGSGTRLTVV.

The chain recombines TRBV2 with TRBJ2-1; the match to TRBD1 covers 11 bases. The CDR3 consists of 12 residues. Trimming at V came to 4 bases and at J to 16 bases, leaving 6 bases not matched to a gene. The germline V gene has CDR1 SNHLY and CDR2 FYNNEI. The chain's CDR3 is CASSGRDRGVFF. CDR3 nucleotides: TGTGCCAGCAGTGGGCGGGACAGGGGGGTATTCTTC.

The chain carries TRBV7-2 and TRBJ2-3; a possible D gene is TRBD2 (6 bases). CDR1 SGHTA and CDR2 FQGNSA come from the germline V gene. Between the trimmed V and J ends, which lost 3 bases and 6 bases, there was a span of 10 bases. The CDR3 totals 13 residues. This CDR3 is CASSFGREDTQYF. As DNA, the CDR3 is TGTGCCAGCAGCTTTGGACGGGAGGATACGCAGTATTTT.

The chain uses TRBV27 and TRBJ2-1, with 14 bases lining up with TRBD2. V lost 5 bases and J lost 9; bases outside the gene matches: 9. There are 16 residues in the CDR3. Germline V lookup: CDR1 MNHEY, CDR2 SMNVEV (reference sequence). The CDR3 nucleotides read TGTGCCAGCAGTAGGACTAGCGGGGGGTCCACCGGTGAGCAGTTCTTC. Translation: CASSRTSGGSTGEQFF.

The chain couples TRBV19 to TRBJ2-3; 8 bases agree with TRBD2. This CDR3 comprises 14 residues. Germline assignment: CDR1 LNHDA and CDR2 SQIVND (reference sequence). V lost 4 bases, J lost 2 bases, and 2 bases stayed unmatched. As DNA, the CDR3 is TGTGCCAGTAGTACAGCGGGAGTCACAGATACGCAGTATTTT. Translating gives CASSTAGVTDTQYF.

The chain recombines TRBV5-1 with TRBJ1-4; TRBD1 might be the D (6 bases). Trimming stripped 3 bases from V and 3 bases from J, with 12 bases between. The length of the CDR3 is 15 residues. The germline CDR1 and CDR2 sequences are SGHRS and YFSETQ. The CDR3 nucleotides are TGCGCCAGCAGCTCACAGGGTGGGGCTAATGAAAAACTGTTTTTT. Protein product: CASSSQGGANEKLFF.

The chain joins TRBV6-5 to TRBJ2-7; D ambiguous. The V end was cut by 10 bases, the J end by 4 bases, with 8 bases between. Germline CDR1 is MNHEY and CDR2 is SVGAGI. The CDR3 sequence is 10 residues long. The CDR3: CATNLYEQYF. The CDR3 DNA is TGTGCCACGAATCTATACGAGCAGTACTTC.

The chain links TRBV14 to TRBJ1-4; 9 bases match TRBD1. Unmatched junction bases numbered 0, after V lost 4 bases and J lost 6 bases. This CDR3 has 13 amino acids. Germline CDR1 reads SGHDN; CDR2 reads FVKESK. The CDR3 loop is CASSRTGDEKLFF. The CDR3 nucleotides read TGTGCCAGCAGCCGGACAGGGGATGAAAAACTGTTTTTT.

The chain has TRBV18 and TRBJ2-1, with TRBD1 matching over 11 bases. The V and J ends lost 4 bases and 5 bases, in that order; junction bases with no gene match: 4. Germline CDR1 KGHSH, CDR2 LQKENI. The CDR3 loop spans 15 amino acids. The CDR3 loop reads CASSRDRGAHNEQFF. CDR3 coding DNA: TGTGCCAGCTCACGGGACAGGGGGGCGCACAATGAGCAGTTCTTC.

CDR3 sequence reads: CASSQGIEGYEQYF. The DNA for the CDR3 is TGCGCCAGCAGCCAAGGTATAGAGGGCTACGAGCAGTACTTC. V is TRBV4-3 and J is TRBJ2-7; D may be TRBD2 (5 bases). The V gene's germline CDR1 is LGHNA and CDR2 YSLEER. CDR3 size: 14 residues. Trimming removed 1 base from V and 3 bases from J, with 10 bases in between.

This clone was counted between two and nine times. The chain employs TRBV30 and TRBJ1-1, with 7 positions matching TRBD1. V shed 3 bases and J 7 bases; nucleotides not matched to a gene: 8. CDR3 length: 13 residues. Germline assignment: CDR1 GTSNPN and CDR2 SVGIG (reference sequence). CDR3 sequence (DNA): TGTGCCTGGAGGAAGACAGGGAGGTTTGAAGCTTTCTTT. Its protein is CAWRKTGRFEAFF. Supplemented by reference TRBV30 and TRBJ1-1, the full variable domain reads SQTIHQWPATLVQPVGSPLSLECTVEGTSNPNLYWYRQAAGRGLQLLFYSVGIGQISSEVPQNLSASRPQDRQFILSSKKLLLSDSGFYLCAWRKTGRFEAFFGQGTRLTVV.

The count of this clone is one. Here the CDR3 reads CASSPRQVLIYNEQFF. The CDR3 DNA sequence: TGTGCCAGCAGCCCGAGACAGGTTCTGATCTACAATGAGCAGTTCTTC. This chain connects TRBV11-2 to TRBJ2-1; tentatively, D is TRBD1 (6 bases). V shed 5 bases and J shed 3 bases, with 17 bases lying between them. The CDR3 consists of 16 residues. The V gene's germline CDR1 is SGHAT and CDR2 FQNNGV. The full variable domain, completed using reference TRBV11-2 and TRBJ2-1, is EAGVAQSPRYKIIEKRQSVAFWCNPISGHATLYWYQQILGQGPKLLIQFQNNGVVDDSQLPKDRFSAERLKGVDSTLKIQPAKLEDSAVYLCASSPRQVLIYNEQFFGPGTRLTVL.